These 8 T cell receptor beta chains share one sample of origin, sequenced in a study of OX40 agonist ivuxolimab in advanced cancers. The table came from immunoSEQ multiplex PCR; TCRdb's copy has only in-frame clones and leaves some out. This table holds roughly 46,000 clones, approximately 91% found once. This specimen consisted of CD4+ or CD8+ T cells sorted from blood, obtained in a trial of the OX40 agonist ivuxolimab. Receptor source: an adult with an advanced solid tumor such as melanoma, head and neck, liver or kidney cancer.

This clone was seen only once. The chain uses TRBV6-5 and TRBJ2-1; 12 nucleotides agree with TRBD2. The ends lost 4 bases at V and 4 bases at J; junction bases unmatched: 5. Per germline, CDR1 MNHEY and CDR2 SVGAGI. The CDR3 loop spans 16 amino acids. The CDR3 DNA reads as TGTGCCAGCAGTTCCGCGACTAGCGGGGGTTACAATGAGCAGTTCTTC. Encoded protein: CASSSATSGGYNEQFF.

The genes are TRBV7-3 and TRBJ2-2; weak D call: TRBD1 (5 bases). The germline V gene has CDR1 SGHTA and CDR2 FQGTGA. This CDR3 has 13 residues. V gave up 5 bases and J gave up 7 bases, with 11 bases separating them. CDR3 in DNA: TGTGCCAGCAGCACCCCGGACAACGGGGAGCTGTTTTTT. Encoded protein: CASSTPDNGELFF.

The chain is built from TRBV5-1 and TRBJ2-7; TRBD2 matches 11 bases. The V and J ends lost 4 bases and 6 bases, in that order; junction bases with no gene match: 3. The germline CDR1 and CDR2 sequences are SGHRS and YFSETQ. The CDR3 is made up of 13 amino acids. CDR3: CASSRGTSGEQYF. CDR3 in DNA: TGCGCCAGCAGCAGAGGGACTAGCGGCGAGCAGTACTTC. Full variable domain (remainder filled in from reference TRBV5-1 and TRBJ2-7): KAGVTQTPRYLIKTRGQQVTLSCSPISGHRSVSWYQQTPGQGLQFLFEYFSETQRNKGNFPGRFSGRQFSNSRSEMNVSTLELGDSALYLCASSRGTSGEQYFGPGTRLTVT.

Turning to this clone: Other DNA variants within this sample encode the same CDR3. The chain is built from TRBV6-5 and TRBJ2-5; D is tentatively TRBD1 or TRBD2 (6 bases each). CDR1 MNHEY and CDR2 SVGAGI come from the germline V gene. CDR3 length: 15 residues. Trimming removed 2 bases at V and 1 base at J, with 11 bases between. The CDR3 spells CASSYEGGGQETQYF. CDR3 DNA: TGTGCCAGCAGTTACGAGGGGGGAGGCCAAGAGACCCAGTACTTC.

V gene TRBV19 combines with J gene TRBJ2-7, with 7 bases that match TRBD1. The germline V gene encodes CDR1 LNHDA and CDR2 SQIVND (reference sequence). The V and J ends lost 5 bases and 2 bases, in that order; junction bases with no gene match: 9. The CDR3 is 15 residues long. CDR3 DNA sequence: TGTGCCAGTAGTCCGATGACAGGGTATACCTACGAGCAGTACTTC. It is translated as CASSPMTGYTYEQYF.

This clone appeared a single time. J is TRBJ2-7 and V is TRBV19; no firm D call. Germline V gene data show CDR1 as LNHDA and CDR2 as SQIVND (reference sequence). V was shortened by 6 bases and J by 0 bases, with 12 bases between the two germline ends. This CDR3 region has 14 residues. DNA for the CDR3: TGTGCCAGTAGCCTGAGTTGGGGCTCCTACGAGCAGTACTTC. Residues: CASSLSWGSYEQYF. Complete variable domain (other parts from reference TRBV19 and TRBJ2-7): DGGITQSPKYLFRKEGQNVTLSCEQNLNHDAMYWYRQDPGQGLRLIYYSQIVNDFQKGDIAEGYSVSREKKESFPLTVTSAQKNPTAFYLCASSLSWGSYEQYFGPGTRLTVT.

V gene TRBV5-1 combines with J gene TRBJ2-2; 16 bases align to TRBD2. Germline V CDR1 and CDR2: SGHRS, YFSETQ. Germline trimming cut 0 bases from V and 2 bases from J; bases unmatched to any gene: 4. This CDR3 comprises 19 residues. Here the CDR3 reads CASSLEGTSGRGNTGELFF. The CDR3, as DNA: TGCGCCAGCAGCTTGGAGGGGACTAGCGGGAGGGGAAACACCGGGGAGCTGTTTTTT.

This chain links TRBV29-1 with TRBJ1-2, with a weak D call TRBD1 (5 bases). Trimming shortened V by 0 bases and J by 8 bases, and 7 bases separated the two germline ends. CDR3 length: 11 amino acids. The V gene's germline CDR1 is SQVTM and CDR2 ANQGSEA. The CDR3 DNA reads TGCAGCGTTGAAGAGGGGGGAGGCTACACCTTC. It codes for CSVEEGGGYTF.